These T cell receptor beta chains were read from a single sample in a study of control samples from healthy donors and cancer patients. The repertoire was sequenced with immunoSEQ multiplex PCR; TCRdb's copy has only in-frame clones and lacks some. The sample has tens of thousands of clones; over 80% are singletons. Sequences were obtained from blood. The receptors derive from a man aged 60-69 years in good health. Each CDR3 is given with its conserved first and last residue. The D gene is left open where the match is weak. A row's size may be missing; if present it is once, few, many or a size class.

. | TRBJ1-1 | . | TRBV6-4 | CASSASGGMAFF | TGTGCCAGCAGTGCCTCGGGGGGGATGGCTTTCTTT
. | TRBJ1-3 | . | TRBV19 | CASSSTGHGNTIYF | TGTGCCAGTAGTTCGACAGGCCATGGAAACACCATATATTTT
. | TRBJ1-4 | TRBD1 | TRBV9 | CASSDTGGEGEKLFF | TGTGCCAGCAGCGATACAGGGGGCGAGGGTGAAAAACTGTTTTTT
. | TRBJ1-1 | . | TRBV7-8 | CASSSDGNTEAFF | TGTGCCAGCAGCTCGGACGGGAACACTGAAGCTTTCTTT
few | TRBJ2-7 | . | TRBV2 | CASSEARVFSYEQYF | TGTGCCAGCAGTGAAGCGCGGGTTTTCTCCTACGAGCAGTACTTC
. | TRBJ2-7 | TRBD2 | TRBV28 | CASRNGRSPYEQYF | TGTGCCAGCAGAAACGGGAGGTCCCCCTATGAGCAGTACTTC
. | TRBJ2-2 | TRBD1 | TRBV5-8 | CASTRDRVPGELFF | TGTGCCAGCACCCGGGACAGGGTTCCCGGGGAGCTGTTTTTT
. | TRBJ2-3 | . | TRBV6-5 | CASSYSREGSADTQYF | TGTGCCAGCAGTTACTCGAGAGAGGGTAGCGCAGATACGCAGTATTTT
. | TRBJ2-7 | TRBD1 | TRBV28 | CASSSPRTGTYEQYF | TGTGCCAGCAGTTCACCCCGGACAGGGACCTACGAGCAGTACTTC
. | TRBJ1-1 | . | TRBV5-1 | CASSGQPNTEAFF | TGCGCCAGCAGTGGACAGCCAAACACTGAAGCTTTCTTT
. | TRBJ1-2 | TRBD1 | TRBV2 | CASSGQGDYGYTF | TGTGCCAGCAGTGGACAGGGGGACTATGGCTACACCTTC
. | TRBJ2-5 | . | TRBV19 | CASRGGETQYF | TGTGCCAGTAGGGGAGGAGAGACCCAGTACTTC
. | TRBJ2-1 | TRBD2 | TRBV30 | CAWSVPGGGLGQFF | TGTGCCTGGAGTGTACCGGGGGGGGGCCTGGGGCAGTTCTTC
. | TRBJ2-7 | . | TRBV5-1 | CASSLVAGSYEQYF | TGCGCCAGCAGCTTGGTCGCAGGGTCCTACGAGCAGTACTTC
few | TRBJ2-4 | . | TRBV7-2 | CASSAQSSGSLSKNIQYF | TGTGCCAGCAGCGCACAATCTTCAGGGTCATTATCCAAAAACATTCAGTACTTC
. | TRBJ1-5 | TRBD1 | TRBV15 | CATSREDRGSNQPQHF | TGTGCCACCAGCAGAGAAGACAGGGGAAGCAATCAGCCCCAGCATTTT
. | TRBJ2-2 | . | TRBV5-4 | CASSFLQGRTGELFF | TGTGCCAGCAGCTTTCTACAGGGCAGGACCGGGGAGCTGTTTTTT
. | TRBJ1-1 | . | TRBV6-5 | CASETGPFRGTEAFF | TGTGCCAGCGAAACGGGGCCTTTCCGGGGCACTGAAGCTTTCTTT
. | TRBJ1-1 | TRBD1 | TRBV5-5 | CASSLGVGQANTEAFF | TGTGCCAGCAGCTTGGGCGTGGGACAGGCGAACACTGAAGCTTTCTTT
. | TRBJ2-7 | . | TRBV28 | CASRINREQYF | TGTGCCAGCAGGATAAACCGAGAGCAGTACTTC
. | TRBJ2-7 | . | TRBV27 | CASGLMGAVHEQYF | TGTGCCAGCGGTCTAATGGGAGCAGTCCACGAGCAGTACTTC
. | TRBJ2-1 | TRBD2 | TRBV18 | CASSPDRAGGHEQFF | TGTGCCAGCTCACCAGACCGGGCGGGGGGCCATGAGCAGTTCTTC
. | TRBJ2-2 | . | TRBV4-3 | CASSQARFNTGELFF | TGCGCCAGCAGCCAAGCTCGGTTCAACACCGGGGAGCTGTTTTTT
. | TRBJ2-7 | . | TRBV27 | CASSFRGEQYF | TGTGCCAGCAGTTTCAGGGGTGAGCAGTACTTC
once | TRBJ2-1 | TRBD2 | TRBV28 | CASSSPPGLAPGYNEQFF | TGTGCCAGCAGTTCCCCCCCGGGACTAGCGCCGGGGTACAATGAGCAGTTCTTC
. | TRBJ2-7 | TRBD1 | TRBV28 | CASRPGQNYEQYF | TGTGCCAGCAGGCCGGGACAGAACTACGAGCAGTACTTC
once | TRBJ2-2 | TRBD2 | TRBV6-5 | CANQRGVDTGELFF | TGTGCCAATCAACGGGGGGTCGACACCGGGGAGCTGTTTTTT
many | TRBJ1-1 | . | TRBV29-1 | CSVERPEEWTEAFF | TGCAGCGTTGAGAGGCCCGAAGAATGGACTGAAGCTTTCTTT
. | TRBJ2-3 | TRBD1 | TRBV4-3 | CASSQAPGQETDTQYF | TGCGCCAGCAGCCAGGCTCCGGGACAGGAGACAGATACGCAGTATTTT
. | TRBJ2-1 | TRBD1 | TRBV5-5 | CASSLLFSTGPFPNEQFF | TGTGCCAGCAGCTTGTTATTTTCGACAGGGCCCTTTCCCAATGAGCAGTTCTTC
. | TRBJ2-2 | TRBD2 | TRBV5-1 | CASSPGLAGGRGGELFF | TGCGCCAGCAGCCCGGGACTAGCGGGAGGCCGAGGCGGGGAGCTGTTTTTT
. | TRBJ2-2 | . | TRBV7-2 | CASSDPSGELFF | TGTGCCAGCAGTGATCCTTCCGGGGAGCTGTTTTTT
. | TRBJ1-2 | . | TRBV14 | CASSPRGITEGYTF | TGTGCCAGCAGCCCCCGGGGGATAACAGAGGGCTACACCTTC
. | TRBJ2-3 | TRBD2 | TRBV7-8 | CASSSRGGSDTQYF | TGTGCCAGCAGCAGCAGAGGCGGGAGCGATACGCAGTATTTT
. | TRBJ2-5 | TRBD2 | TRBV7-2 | CASSSGLAGAETQYF | TGTGCCAGCAGCTCGGGACTAGCGGGAGCAGAGACCCAGTACTTC
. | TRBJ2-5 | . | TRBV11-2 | CASSSGVEGTQYF | TGTGCCAGCAGCTCGGGGGTAGAAGGGACCCAGTACTTC
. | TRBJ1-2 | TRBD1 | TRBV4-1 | CASSGTGYLTNYGYTF | TGCGCCAGCAGCGGGACAGGATACTTAACTAACTATGGCTACACCTTC
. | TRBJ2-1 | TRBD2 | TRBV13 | CASSLMSGSSYNEQFF | TGTGCCAGCAGCTTGATGAGCGGGAGTTCCTACAATGAGCAGTTCTTC
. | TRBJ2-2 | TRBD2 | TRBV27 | CASRPAGGGNTGELFF | TGTGCCAGCAGGCCCGCGGGGGGGGGCAACACCGGGGAGCTGTTTTTT
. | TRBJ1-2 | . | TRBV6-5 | CASTQDRASYTF | TGTGCCAGCACCCAAGACAGAGCCTCCTACACCTTC
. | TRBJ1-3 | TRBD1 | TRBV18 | CASSPGQQPGNTIYF | TGTGCCAGCTCACCGGGACAGCAGCCTGGAAACACCATATATTTT
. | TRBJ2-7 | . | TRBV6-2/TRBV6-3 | CASSYTRAGKGEQYF | TGTGCCAGCAGTTACACTCGGGCAGGGAAAGGCGAGCAGTACTTC
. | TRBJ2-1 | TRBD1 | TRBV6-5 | CPSFRSWDRGRFF | TGTCCAAGTTTTCGCAGTTGGGACAGGGGTCGGTTCTTC
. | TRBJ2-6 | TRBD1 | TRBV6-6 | CASSRQGTSGANVLTF | TGTGCCAGCAGTCGACAGGGGACCTCTGGGGCCAACGTCCTGACTTTC